A single sample gave rise to the 23 T cell receptor beta chains below, sequenced in a study of cytomegalovirus exposure and HLA in healthy donors. Vbeta (60) and Jbeta (13) primers were used in the PCR. Assay used: immunoSEQ multiplex PCR; TCRdb lists only in-frame clones, some missing. The data contain about 140,000 clones, 80% of them singletons. The sample taken for sequencing was PBMCs. The source of these receptors is a male donor in good health and CMV-seronegative.

The chain recombines TRBV5-4 with TRBJ2-3; the D gene is possibly TRBD2 (7 bases). Germline CDR1 and CDR2: SGHNT and YYREEE (reference sequence). The CDR3 has 15 amino acids. The ends were cut back, 4 bases at V and 1 base at J, with 13 bases in the middle. The DNA of the CDR3 is TGTGCCAGCAGCCCCGGGGGGCGTGGCACAGATACGCAGTATTTT. Translating gives CASSPGGRGTDTQYF. The full variable domain, with the rest looked up from reference TRBV5-4 and TRBJ2-3, is ETGVTQSPTHLIKTRGQQVTLRCSSQSGHNTVSWYQQALGQGPQFIFQYYREEENGRGNFPPRFSGLQFPNYSSELNVNALELDDSALYLCASSPGGRGTDTQYFGPGTRLTVL.

The rearrangement uses TRBV27 and TRBJ1-2, with D uncertain. The CDR3 has 12 amino acids. Germline loops: CDR1 MNHEY, CDR2 SMNVEV (reference sequence). Trimming cost V 5 bases and J 7 bases, with 11 bases left between them. This CDR3 is CASSPGDFGYTF. The CDR3 nucleotides are TGTGCCAGCAGTCCCGGAGATTTTGGCTACACCTTC.

J is TRBJ1-2 and V is TRBV4-1; 10 bases fit TRBD1. Germline loops: CDR1 MGHRA, CDR2 YSYEKL. The CDR3 is 15 residues long. V shed 2 bases and J 8 bases; nucleotides not matched to a gene: 8. CDR3 sequence (DNA): TGCGCCAGCAGCCAACCGGGACAGGGGACGAAGGGCTACACCTTC. It codes for CASSQPGQGTKGYTF.

About this clone itself: This same CDR3 is encoded by further DNA sequences in the sample. V and J are TRBV7-9 and TRBJ1-5; D not resolved. V lost 0 bases and J 3 bases, leaving 3 bases between the germline ends. Germline V CDR1 and CDR2: SEHNR, FQNEAQ (reference sequence). This CDR3 has 13 amino acids. The CDR3 DNA sequence: TGTGCCAGCAGCTTAGCTCTCAATCAGCCCCAGCATTTT. Its translation is CASSLALNQPQHF. The complete variable domain, with remaining parts taken from reference TRBV7-9 and TRBJ1-5, reads DTGVSQNPRHKITKRGQNVTFRCDPISEHNRLYWYRQTLGQGPEFLTYFQNEAQLEKSRLLSDRFSAERPKGSFSTLEIQRTEQGDSAMYLCASSLALNQPQHFGDGTRLSIL.

The gene calls are TRBV10-3 and TRBJ1-1, with 7 bases fitting TRBD1. The CDR3 spans 14 residues. The germline gives CDR1 ENHRY, CDR2 SYGVKD. The V segment lost 5 bases and the J segment 2 bases; nucleotides outside the gene matches: 5. This chain's CDR3 is CAISSTGDNTEAFF. The DNA for the CDR3 is TGTGCCATCAGTAGTACAGGGGACAACACTGAAGCTTTCTTT.

In DNA, the CDR3 is TGTGCCAGCAGCCCAGGGACTAGCGTCGGGGAGCTGTTTTTT. Translation: CASSPGTSVGELFF. The V gene is TRBV6-5, the J gene TRBJ2-2; the match to TRBD2 covers 10 bases. Unmatched junction bases numbered 5, after V lost 6 bases and J lost 7 bases. There are 14 residues in the CDR3. Germline V gives CDR1 MNHEY, CDR2 SVGAGI.

This clone was detected only a few times. The rearrangement uses TRBV7-8 and TRBJ1-5; 8 nucleotides align to TRBD1. There are 14 residues in the CDR3. Unmatched junction bases numbered 4, after V lost 4 bases and J lost 5 bases. Germline CDR1 SGHVS, CDR2 FQNEAQ. The DNA of the CDR3 is TGTGCCAGCAGCTCCATGGACAGGGATCAGCCCCAGCATTTT. Its protein is CASSSMDRDQPQHF.

This chain connects TRBV25-1 to TRBJ2-7; D remains unclear. Germline values: CDR1 MGHDK, CDR2 SYGVNS. The germline V and J ends were trimmed by 2 bases and 0 bases, with 8 bases remaining between them. The CDR3 sequence is 14 residues long. The CDR3 loop reads CASSERPSSYEQYF. The CDR3 DNA reads TGTGCCAGCAGTGAACGCCCTAGCTCCTACGAGCAGTACTTC.

This clone appeared once. The chain combines TRBV7-3 with TRBJ1-1, with D uncertain. CDR1 SGHTA and CDR2 FQGTGA come from the germline V gene. The CDR3 extends over 13 amino acids. The V end was cut by 4 bases, the J end by 8 bases, with 14 bases between. The CDR3 DNA reads TGTGCCAGCAGCTCTATAGAGGGCGTAGAAGCTTTCTTT. It codes for CASSSIEGVEAFF.

The chain carries TRBV7-2 and TRBJ2-2, with a tentative D call TRBD2 (6 bases). Trimming cost V 4 bases and J 6 bases, with 6 bases left between them. The CDR3 runs 12 residues. Germline lookup yields CDR1 SGHTA and CDR2 FQGNSA. The chain's CDR3 is CASSWGAGELFF. The CDR3 DNA sequence: TGTGCCAGCAGCTGGGGGGCCGGGGAGCTGTTTTTT.

V usage is TRBV7-2 and J usage is TRBJ1-3, with D possibly matching TRBD1 (5 bases). Germline CDR1 SGHTA, CDR2 FQGNSA. There are 16 residues in the CDR3. The V and J ends lost 5 bases and 0 bases respectively, with 14 bases between them. Written as DNA, the CDR3 is TGTGCCAGCAGCCTCCAGGGAAGGCTCTCTGGAAACACCATATATTTT. It codes for CASSLQGRLSGNTIYF. The full variable domain, its missing parts supplied by reference TRBV7-2 and TRBJ1-3, is GAGVSQSPSNKVTEKGKDVELRCDPISGHTALYWYRQSLGQGLEFLIYFQGNSAPDKSGLPSDRFSAERTGGSVSTLTIQRTQQEDSAVYLCASSLQGRLSGNTIYFGEGSWLTVV.

This clone was found a few times. The chain links TRBV5-6 to TRBJ2-3; TRBD2 agrees at 13 bases. J was trimmed by 0 bases and V by 4 bases; bases with no gene match: 8. CDR1 is SGHDT, CDR2 YYEEEE, per germline. The CDR3 is 18 residues long. The CDR3 loop reads CASSRTSGGRTSTDTQYF. The CDR3 DNA is TGTGCCAGCAGCCGGACTAGCGGGGGCCGGACTAGCACAGATACGCAGTATTTT.

The chain is built from TRBV5-1 and TRBJ2-5; TRBD1 is a possible D gene (6 bases). The better agreement between TRBJ2-7 and the DNA end casts doubt on the J call. The V gene's germline CDR1 is SGHRS and CDR2 YFSETQ. The CDR3 spans 14 residues. The CDR3 reads CASSLQGDSYEQYF. CDR3 bases: TGCGCCAGCAGCTTACAGGGAGACTCCTACGAGCAGTACTTC.

This chain links TRBV2 with TRBJ2-7, with 12 positions matching TRBD2. CDR1 and CDR2 (germline): SNHLY, FYNNEI. Unmatched junction bases numbered 6, after V lost 6 bases and J lost 3 bases. The CDR3 loop spans 15 amino acids. Written as DNA, the CDR3 is TGTGCCAGCAGGCAATGGACTAGCGGGAACTACGAGCAGTACTTC. This codes for CASRQWTSGNYEQYF.

The chain couples TRBV5-1 to TRBJ2-3, with a weak D call TRBD1 (6 bases). From germline, CDR1 is SGHRS and CDR2 YFSETQ. The V end lost 6 bases, the J end lost 5 bases, and 7 bases lay between the germline ends. The CDR3 has 11 residues. CDR3 DNA sequence: TGCGCCAGCAAGGGGGTAGATACGCAGTATTTT. This sequence encodes CASKGVDTQYF.

The chain links TRBV7-2 to TRBJ2-7; TRBD1 agrees at 8 bases. Trimming removed 1 base from V and 5 bases from J; junction bases left unmatched: 7. This CDR3 has 15 residues. CDR1 and CDR2 from the germline V gene are SGHTA and FQGNSA. CDR3 nucleotides: TGTGCCAGCAGCTTAGGGCAGGGGGCAATCGACGAGCAGTACTTC. This translates into CASSLGQGAIDEQYF.

This chain links TRBV18 with TRBJ1-5; 7 bases are a match to TRBD1. The V gene's germline CDR1 is KGHSH and CDR2 LQKENI. Losses at the gene ends were 6 bases for V and 3 bases for J; bases not matched to a gene: 5. CDR3 length equals 14 residues. The CDR3 DNA follows: TGTGCCAGCTCGGGGGGACAGCTCAATCAGCCCCAGCATTTT. Translating gives CASSGGQLNQPQHF.

This chain links TRBV9 with TRBJ2-3; TRBD2 aligns across 8 bases. CDR1 and CDR2 from the germline V gene are SGDLS and YYNGEE. CDR3 length: 16 amino acids. With V trimmed by 0 bases and J by 2 bases, 5 bases remained unmatched. The CDR3 region is CASSVGTSINTDTQYF. For the CDR3, the DNA is TGTGCCAGCAGCGTAGGGACTAGCATCAACACAGATACGCAGTATTTT.

The gene calls are TRBV30 and TRBJ1-5; tentative D call: TRBD1 (6 bases). Germline assignment: CDR1 GTSNPN and CDR2 SVGIG (reference sequence). The CDR3 has 13 residues. Trimming took off 0 bases at V and 7 bases at J, with 10 bases between the two ends. Here the CDR3 DNA reads TGTGCCTGGAGTGTCGGACAGTTACAGCCCCAGCATTTT. This codes for CAWSVGQLQPQHF. The variable domain in full, with the rest retrieved from reference TRBV30 and TRBJ1-5, is SQTIHQWPATLVQPVGSPLSLECTVEGTSNPNLYWYRQAAGRGLQLLFYSVGIGQISSEVPQNLSASRPQDRQFILSSKKLLLSDSGFYLCAWSVGQLQPQHFGDGTRLSIL.

The chain employs TRBV7-2 and TRBJ1-2, with D possibly matching TRBD1 (5 bases). Germline V gene data show CDR1 as SGHTA and CDR2 as FQGNSA. Trimming stripped 2 bases from V and 8 bases from J, with 15 bases between. The CDR3 spans 14 residues. CDR3 protein: CASSLYKGKGGYTF. CDR3 nucleotide sequence: TGTGCCAGCAGCTTATATAAGGGAAAGGGGGGCTACACCTTC.

The chain carries TRBV28 and TRBJ2-6, with TRBD1 as a possible D gene (5 bases). Per the germline V gene, CDR1 is MDHEN and CDR2 is SYDVKM. The V end was cut by 6 bases, the J end by 0 bases, with 9 bases between. The CDR3 is made up of 15 amino acids. CDR3 nucleotides: TGTGCCAGCAGACGACAGATCTCTGGGGCCAACGTCCTGACTTTC. Translating gives CASRRQISGANVLTF.

The chain combines TRBV7-3 with TRBJ2-3; possibly TRBD2 for D (6 bases). Trimming stripped 1 base from V and 3 bases from J, with 8 bases between. The CDR3 is made up of 14 amino acids. Germline-derived CDR1 and CDR2 are SGHTA and FQGTGA. Written as DNA, the CDR3 is TGTGCCAGCAGCTTAAAAGGGAGGACAGATACGCAGTATTTT. It specifies CASSLKGRTDTQYF.

The CDR3 coding sequence is TGTGCCAGCACCCCGGGGCGGGGCAGAGGGGCAGATACGCAGTATTTT. Its protein product is CASTPGRGRGADTQYF. This sequence joins TRBV7-2 and TRBJ2-3; D is perhaps TRBD2 (6 bases). Looked up from germline, CDR1 is SGHTA and CDR2 is FQGNSA. The V and J ends lost 7 bases and 4 bases respectively, with 21 bases between them. CDR3 size: 16 residues.